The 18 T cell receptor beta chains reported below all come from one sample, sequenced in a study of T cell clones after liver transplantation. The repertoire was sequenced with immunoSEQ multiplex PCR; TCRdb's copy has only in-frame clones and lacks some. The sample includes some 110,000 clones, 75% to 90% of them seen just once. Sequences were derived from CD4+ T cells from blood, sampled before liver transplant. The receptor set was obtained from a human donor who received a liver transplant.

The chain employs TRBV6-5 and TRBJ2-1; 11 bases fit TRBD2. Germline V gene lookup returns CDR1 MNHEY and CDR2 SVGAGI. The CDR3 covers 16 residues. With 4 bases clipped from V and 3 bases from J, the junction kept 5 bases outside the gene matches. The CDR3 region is CASSWLAGGGYNEQFF. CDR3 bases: TGTGCCAGCAGTTGGCTAGCGGGAGGCGGCTACAATGAGCAGTTCTTC.

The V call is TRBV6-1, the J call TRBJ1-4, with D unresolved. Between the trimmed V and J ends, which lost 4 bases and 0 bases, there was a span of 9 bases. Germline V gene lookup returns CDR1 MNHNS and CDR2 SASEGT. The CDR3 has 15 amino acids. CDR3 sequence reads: CASSGSLATNEKLFF. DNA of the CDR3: TGTGCCAGCAGTGGTTCACTTGCAACTAATGAAAAACTGTTTTTT.

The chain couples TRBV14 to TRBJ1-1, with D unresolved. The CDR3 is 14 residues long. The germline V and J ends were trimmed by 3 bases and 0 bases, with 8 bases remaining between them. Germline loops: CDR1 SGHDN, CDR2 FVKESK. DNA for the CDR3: TGTGCCAGCAGCCACCCCGGTATGAACACTGAAGCTTTCTTT. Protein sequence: CASSHPGMNTEAFF.

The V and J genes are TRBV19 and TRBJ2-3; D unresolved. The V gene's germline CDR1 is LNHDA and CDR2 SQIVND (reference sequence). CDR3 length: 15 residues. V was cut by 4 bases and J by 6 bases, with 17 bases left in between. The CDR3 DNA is TGTGCCAGTAGTAAGGACGCTCCACTTCGCGATACGCAGTATTTT. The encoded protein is CASSKDAPLRDTQYF.

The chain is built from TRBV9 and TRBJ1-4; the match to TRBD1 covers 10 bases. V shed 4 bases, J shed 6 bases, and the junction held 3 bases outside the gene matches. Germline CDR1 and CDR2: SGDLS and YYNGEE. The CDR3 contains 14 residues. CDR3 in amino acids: CASSPGQGDEKLFF. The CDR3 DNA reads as TGTGCCAGCAGCCCCGGACAGGGGGATGAAAAACTGTTTTTT.

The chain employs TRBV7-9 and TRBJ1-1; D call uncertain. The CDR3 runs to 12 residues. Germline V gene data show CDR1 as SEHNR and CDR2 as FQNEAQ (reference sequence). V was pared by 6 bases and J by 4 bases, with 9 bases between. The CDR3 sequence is CASRAAVTEAFF. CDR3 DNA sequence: TGTGCCAGCAGAGCAGCCGTCACTGAAGCTTTCTTT.

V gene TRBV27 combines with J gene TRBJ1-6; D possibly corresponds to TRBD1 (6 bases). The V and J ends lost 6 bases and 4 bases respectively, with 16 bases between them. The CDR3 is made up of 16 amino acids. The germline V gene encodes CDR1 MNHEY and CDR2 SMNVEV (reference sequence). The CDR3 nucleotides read TGTGCCAGCAGATCTGGGGGGGCACGATATAATTCACCCCTCCACTTT. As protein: CASRSGGARYNSPLHF.

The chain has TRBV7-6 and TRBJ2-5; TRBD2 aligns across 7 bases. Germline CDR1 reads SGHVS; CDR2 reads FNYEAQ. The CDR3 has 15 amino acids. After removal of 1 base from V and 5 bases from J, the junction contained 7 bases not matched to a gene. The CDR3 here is CASSLGFQGGETQYF. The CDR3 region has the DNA TGTGCCAGCAGCTTAGGATTCCAGGGAGGGGAGACCCAGTACTTC.

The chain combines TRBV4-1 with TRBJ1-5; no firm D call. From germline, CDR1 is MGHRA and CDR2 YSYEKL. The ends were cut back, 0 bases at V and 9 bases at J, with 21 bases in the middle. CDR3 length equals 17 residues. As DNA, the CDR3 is TGCGCCAGCAGCCAAGACCTCCGGACCGGAGAGATCCGGCCCCAGCATTTT. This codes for CASSQDLRTGEIRPQHF.

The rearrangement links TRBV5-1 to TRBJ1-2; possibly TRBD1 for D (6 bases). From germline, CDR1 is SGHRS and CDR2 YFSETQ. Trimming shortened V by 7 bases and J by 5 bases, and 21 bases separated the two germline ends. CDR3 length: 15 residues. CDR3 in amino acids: CASREPGGAGYGYTF. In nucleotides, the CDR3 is TGCGCCAGCCGGGAACCCGGGGGCGCAGGGTATGGCTACACCTTC.

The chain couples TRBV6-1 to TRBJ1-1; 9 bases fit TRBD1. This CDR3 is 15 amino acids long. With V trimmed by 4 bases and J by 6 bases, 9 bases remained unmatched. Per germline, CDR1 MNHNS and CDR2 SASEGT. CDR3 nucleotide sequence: TGTGCCAGCAGTGCACCGGGACAGGGAAGGGCTGAAGCTTTCTTT. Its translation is CASSAPGQGRAEAFF.

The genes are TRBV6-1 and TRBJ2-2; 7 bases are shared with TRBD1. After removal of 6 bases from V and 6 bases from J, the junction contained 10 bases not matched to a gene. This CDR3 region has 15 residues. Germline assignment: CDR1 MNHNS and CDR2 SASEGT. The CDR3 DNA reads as TGTGCCAGCAGCCACAGGGGACCAACCGCCGGGGAGCTGTTTTTT. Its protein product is CASSHRGPTAGELFF.

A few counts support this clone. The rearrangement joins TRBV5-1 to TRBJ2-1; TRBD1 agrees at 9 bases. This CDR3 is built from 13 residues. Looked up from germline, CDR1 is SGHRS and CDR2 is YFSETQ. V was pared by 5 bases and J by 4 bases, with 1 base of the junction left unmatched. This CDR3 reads CASRTGGYNEQFF. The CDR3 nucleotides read TGCGCCAGCAGGACAGGGGGTTACAATGAGCAGTTCTTC.

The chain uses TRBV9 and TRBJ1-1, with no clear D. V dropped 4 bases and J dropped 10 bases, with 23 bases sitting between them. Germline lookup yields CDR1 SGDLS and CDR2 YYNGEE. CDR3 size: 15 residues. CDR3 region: CASSSQRAVGLGAFF. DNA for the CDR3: TGTGCCAGCAGCTCTCAGAGAGCCGTGGGGTTAGGAGCTTTCTTT.

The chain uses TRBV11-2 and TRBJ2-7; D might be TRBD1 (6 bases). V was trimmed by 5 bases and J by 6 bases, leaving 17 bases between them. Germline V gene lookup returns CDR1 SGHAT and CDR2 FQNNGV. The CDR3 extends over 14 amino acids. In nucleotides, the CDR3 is TGTGCCAGCAGCCAGGGGACGGTACGCTCCGAGCAGTACTTC. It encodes CASSQGTVRSEQYF.

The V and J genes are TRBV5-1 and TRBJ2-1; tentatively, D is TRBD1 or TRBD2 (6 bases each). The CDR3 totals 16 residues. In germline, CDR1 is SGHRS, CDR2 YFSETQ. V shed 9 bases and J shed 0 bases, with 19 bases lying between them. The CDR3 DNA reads TGCGCCACCTCTCGGGGGCTCCCAAACTCCTACAATGAGCAGTTCTTC. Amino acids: CATSRGLPNSYNEQFF.

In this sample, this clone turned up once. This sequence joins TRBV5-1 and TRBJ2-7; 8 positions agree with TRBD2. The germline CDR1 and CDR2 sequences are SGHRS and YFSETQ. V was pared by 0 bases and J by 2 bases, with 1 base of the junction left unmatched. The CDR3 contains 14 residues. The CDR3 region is CASSLAGGPYEQYF. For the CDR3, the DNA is TGCGCCAGCAGCTTGGCGGGAGGGCCCTACGAGCAGTACTTC.

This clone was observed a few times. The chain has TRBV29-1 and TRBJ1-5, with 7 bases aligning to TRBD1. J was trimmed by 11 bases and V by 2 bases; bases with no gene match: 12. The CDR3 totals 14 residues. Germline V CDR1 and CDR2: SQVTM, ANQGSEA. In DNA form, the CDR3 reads TGCAGCGTTGAAATAGGAGGGGGCGATAAGGCCCAGCATTTT. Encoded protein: CSVEIGGGDKAQHF.